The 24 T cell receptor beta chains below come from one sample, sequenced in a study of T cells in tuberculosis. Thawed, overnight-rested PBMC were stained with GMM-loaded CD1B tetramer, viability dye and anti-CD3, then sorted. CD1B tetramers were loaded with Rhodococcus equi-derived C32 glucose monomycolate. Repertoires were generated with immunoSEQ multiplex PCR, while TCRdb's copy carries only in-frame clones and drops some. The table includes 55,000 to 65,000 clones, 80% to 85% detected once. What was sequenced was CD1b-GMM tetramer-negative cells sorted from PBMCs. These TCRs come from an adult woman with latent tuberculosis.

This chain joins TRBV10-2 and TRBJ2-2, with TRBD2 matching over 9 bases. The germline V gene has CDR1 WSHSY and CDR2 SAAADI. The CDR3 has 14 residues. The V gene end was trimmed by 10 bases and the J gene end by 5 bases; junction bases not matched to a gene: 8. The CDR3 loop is CATPGGGATGELFF. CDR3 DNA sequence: TGCGCCACTCCTGGCGGGGGGGCGACCGGGGAGCTGTTTTTT.

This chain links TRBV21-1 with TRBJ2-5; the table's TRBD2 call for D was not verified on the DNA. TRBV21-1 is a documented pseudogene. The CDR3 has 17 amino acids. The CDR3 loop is CASSKGGTSGVLGTQYF. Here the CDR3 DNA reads TGTGCCAGCAGCAAAGGGGGGACTAGCGGGGTCTTGGGAACCCAGTACTTC.

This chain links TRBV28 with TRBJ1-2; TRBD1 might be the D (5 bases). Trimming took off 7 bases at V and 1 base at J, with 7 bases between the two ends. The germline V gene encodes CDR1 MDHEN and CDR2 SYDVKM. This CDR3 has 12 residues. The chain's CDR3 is CASTQGNYGYTF. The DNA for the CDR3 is TGTGCCAGCACCCAGGGTAACTATGGCTACACCTTC.

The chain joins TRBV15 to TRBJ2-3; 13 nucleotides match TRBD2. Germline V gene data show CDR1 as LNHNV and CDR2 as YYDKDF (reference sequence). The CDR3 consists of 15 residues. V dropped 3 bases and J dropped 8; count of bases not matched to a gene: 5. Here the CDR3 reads CATSSGLAGATTQYF. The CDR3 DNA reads TGTGCCACCAGCAGCGGACTAGCGGGGGCCACTACGCAGTATTTT.

The CDR3 is CASSLTQGAGEQYF. The CDR3 nucleotides read TGTGCCAGCAGCTTAACACAGGGGGCGGGAGAGCAGTACTTC. This sequence joins TRBV7-3 and TRBJ2-7; 9 positions agree with TRBD1. Looked up from germline, CDR1 is SGHTA and CDR2 is FQGTGA. The CDR3 contains 14 residues. V gave up 0 bases and J gave up 7 bases; unmatched junction bases: 4.

CDR3 nucleotide sequence: TGTGCCAGCAGCTTGGCTGGCAGGGGGCAGGTTGGCTACACCTTC. Residues: CASSLAGRGQVGYTF. V usage is TRBV5-4 and J usage is TRBJ1-2; 8 bases are a match to TRBD1. Per germline, CDR1 SGHNT and CDR2 YYREEE (reference sequence). This CDR3 has 15 residues. V shed 0 bases, J shed 7 bases, and the junction held 8 bases outside the gene matches.

Here the CDR3 reads CASSTGAPKSYEQYF. Here the CDR3 DNA reads TGTGCCAGCAGTACAGGGGCCCCCAAGTCCTACGAGCAGTACTTC. The J gene is TRBJ2-7, the V gene TRBV6-5; 7 bases line up with TRBD1. The CDR3 has 15 amino acids. The V and J ends lost 5 bases and 1 base, in that order; junction bases with no gene match: 8. Germline CDR1 and CDR2: MNHEY and SVGAGI.

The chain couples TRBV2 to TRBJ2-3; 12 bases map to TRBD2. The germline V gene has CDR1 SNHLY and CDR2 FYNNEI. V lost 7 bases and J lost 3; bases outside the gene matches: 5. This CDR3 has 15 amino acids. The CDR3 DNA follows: TGTGCCAGCACCCCGACTAGCGGGAGAACAGATACGCAGTATTTT. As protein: CASTPTSGRTDTQYF.

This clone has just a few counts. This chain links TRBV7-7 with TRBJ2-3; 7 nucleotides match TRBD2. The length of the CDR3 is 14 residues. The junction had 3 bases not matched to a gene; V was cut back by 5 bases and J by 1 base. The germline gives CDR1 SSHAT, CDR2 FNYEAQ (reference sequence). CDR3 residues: CASSLSGGTDTQYF. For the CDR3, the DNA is TGTGCCAGCAGCCTAAGCGGGGGCACAGATACGCAGTATTTT.

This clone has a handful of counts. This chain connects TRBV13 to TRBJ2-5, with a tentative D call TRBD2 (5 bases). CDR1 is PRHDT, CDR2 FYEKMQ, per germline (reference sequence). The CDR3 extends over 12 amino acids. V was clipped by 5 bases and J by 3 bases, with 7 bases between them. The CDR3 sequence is CASSPGKETQYF. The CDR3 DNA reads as TGTGCCAGCAGCCCCGGGAAAGAGACCCAGTACTTC.

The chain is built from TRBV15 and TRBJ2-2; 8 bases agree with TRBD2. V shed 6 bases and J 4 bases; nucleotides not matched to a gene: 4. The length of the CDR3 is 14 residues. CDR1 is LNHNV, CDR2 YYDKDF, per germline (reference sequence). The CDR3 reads CATRSGRSTGELFF. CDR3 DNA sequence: TGTGCCACCAGGAGCGGGAGATCCACCGGGGAGCTGTTTTTT.

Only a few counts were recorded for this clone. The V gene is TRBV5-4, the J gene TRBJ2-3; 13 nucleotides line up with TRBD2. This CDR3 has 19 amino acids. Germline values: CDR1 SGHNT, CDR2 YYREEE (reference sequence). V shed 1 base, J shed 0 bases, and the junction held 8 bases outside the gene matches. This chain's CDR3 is CASSLTSGGASRSTDTQYF. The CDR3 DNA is TGTGCCAGCAGCTTGACTAGCGGGGGGGCGAGTCGGAGCACAGATACGCAGTATTTT.

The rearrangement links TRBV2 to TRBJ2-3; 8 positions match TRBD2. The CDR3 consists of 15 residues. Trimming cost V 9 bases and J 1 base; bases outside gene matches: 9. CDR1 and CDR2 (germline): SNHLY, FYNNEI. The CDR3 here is CASKTQRGRTDTQYF. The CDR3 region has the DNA TGTGCCAGTAAGACCCAGCGGGGGCGCACAGATACGCAGTATTTT. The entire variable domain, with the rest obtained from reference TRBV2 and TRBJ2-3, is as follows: EPEVTQTPSHQVTQMGQEVILRCVPISNHLYFYWYRQILGQKVEFLVSFYNNEISEKSEIFDDQFSVERPDGSNFTLKIRSTKLEDSAMYFCASKTQRGRTDTQYFGPGTRLTVL.

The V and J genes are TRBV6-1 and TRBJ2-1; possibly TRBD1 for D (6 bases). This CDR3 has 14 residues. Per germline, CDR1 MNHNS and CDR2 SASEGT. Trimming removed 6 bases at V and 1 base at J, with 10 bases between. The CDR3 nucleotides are TGTGCCAGCAGCAACACAGGGTCCTACAATGAGCAGTTCTTC. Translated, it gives CASSNTGSYNEQFF.

This CDR3 reads CASSLALGAGSDDNQPQHF. CDR3 nucleotide sequence: TGTGCCAGCAGCTTAGCGCTTGGGGCAGGGTCGGATGACAATCAGCCCCAGCATTTT. This chain connects TRBV7-8 to TRBJ1-5; D might be TRBD1 (5 bases). The CDR3 spans 19 residues. The V and J ends lost 0 bases and 3 bases respectively, with 21 bases between them. CDR1 and CDR2 from the germline V gene are SGHVS and FQNEAQ. Full variable domain (rest looked up from reference TRBV7-8 and TRBJ1-5): GAGVSQSPRYKVAKRGQDVALRCDPISGHVSLFWYQQALGQGPEFLTYFQNEAQLDKSGLPSDRFFAERPEGSVSTLKIQRTQQEDSAVYLCASSLALGAGSDDNQPQHFGDGTRLSIL.

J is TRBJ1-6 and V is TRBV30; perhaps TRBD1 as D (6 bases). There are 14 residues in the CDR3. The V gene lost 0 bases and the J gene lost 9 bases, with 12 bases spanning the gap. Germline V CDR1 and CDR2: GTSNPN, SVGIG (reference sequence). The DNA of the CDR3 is TGTGCCTGGAGTGTAACAGGGCGGGCTTCACCCCTCCACTTT. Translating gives CAWSVTGRASPLHF.

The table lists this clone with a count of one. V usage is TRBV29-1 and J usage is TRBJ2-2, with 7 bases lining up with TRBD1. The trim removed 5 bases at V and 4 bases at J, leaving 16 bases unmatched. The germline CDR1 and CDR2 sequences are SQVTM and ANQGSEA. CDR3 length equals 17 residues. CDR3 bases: TGCAGCGTTTCTCACCCACTCGACAGGGCGGGCACCGGGGAGCTGTTTTTT. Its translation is CSVSHPLDRAGTGELFF.

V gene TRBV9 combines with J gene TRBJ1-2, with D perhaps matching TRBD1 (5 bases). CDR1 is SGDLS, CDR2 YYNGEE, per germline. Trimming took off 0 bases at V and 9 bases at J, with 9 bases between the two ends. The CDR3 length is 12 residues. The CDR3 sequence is CASSVVEDSYTF. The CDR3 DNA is TGTGCCAGCAGCGTAGTTGAGGACAGCTACACCTTC. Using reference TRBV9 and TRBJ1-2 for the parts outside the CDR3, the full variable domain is DSGVTQTPKHLITATGQRVTLRCSPRSGDLSVYWYQQSLDQGLQFLIQYYNGEERAKGNILERFSAQQFPDLHSELNLSSLELGDSALYFCASSVVEDSYTFGSGTRLTVV.

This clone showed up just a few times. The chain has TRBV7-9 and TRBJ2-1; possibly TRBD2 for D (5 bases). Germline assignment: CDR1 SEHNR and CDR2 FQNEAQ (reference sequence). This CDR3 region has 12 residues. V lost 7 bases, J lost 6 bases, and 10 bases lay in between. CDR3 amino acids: CASTPEGNEQFF. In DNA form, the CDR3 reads TGTGCCAGCACCCCAGAGGGCAATGAGCAGTTCTTC.

Here the CDR3 reads CASSQEAGPTDTQYF. Here the CDR3 DNA reads TGTGCCAGCAGCCAGGAAGCGGGTCCTACAGATACGCAGTATTTT. The chain employs TRBV25-1 and TRBJ2-3, with D possibly being TRBD2 (6 bases). This CDR3 has 15 amino acids. The V gene's germline CDR1 is MGHDK and CDR2 SYGVNS. V dropped 6 bases and J dropped 3 bases, with 16 bases sitting between them.

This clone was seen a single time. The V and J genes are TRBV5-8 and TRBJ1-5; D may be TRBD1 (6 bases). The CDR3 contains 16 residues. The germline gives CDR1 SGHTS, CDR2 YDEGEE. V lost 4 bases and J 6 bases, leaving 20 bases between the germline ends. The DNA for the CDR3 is TGTGCCAGCAGCCTGGGCGAGACAGGATTCGGTCAGCCCCAGCATTTT. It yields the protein CASSLGETGFGQPQHF.

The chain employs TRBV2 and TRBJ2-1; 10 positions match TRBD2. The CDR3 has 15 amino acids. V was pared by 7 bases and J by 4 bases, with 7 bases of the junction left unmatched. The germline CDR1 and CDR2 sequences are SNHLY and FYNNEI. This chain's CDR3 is CASTRGSGRYNEQFF. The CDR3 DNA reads TGTGCCAGCACTCGGGGTAGCGGGAGGTACAATGAGCAGTTCTTC.

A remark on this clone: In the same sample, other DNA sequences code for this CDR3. The CDR3 sequence is CASSLLGGQETQYF. The CDR3 DNA reads as TGTGCCAGCAGTTTATTGGGCGGGCAAGAGACCCAGTACTTC. The chain couples TRBV27 to TRBJ2-5; D might be TRBD2 (5 bases). V was trimmed by 1 base and J by 2 bases, leaving 8 bases between them. Germline V gives CDR1 MNHEY, CDR2 SMNVEV (reference sequence). The CDR3 spans 14 residues.

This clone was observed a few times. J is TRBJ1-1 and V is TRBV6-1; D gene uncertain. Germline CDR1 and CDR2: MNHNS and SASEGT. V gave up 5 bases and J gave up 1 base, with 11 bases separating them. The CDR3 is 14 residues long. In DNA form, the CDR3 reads TGTGCCAGCAGTCCAGACTGGAAGAACACTGAAGCTTTCTTT. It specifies CASSPDWKNTEAFF.